The source of this T cell receptor (beta chain) is a study of human T cells and chemical hapten exposure (dated by TCRdb to the early 2020s). For the wider study: For sensitization, 2% DPC in acetone was applied to a roughly 2 cm by roughly 2 cm area of upper inner arm skin. Weekly therapeutic DPC doses were additionally applied to the scalp of patients throughout the roughly 23-week study period. Patch tests used Finn chambers with 0.01% DPC on the upper back, scored after 6 days by International Contact Dermatitis Research Group standards. The patient cohort, mostly female, included alopecia areata with under or over 50% scalp involvement, alopecia totalis and alopecia universalis. Libraries were pooled for sequencing, and variation in per-sample TCR yields was attributed mainly to small differences in library volumes within the pool. The study tracked peripheral blood TCR repertoire changes in vivo during primary and secondary sensitization to the hapten diphenylcyclopropenone (DPC) in alopecia patients. Patient blood was sampled pre-sensitization (week 0) and at 2, 6 and about 24 weeks after DPC sensitization. Twenty-nine alopecia patients gave blood for TCR sequencing at one to four time points (pre-sensitization, 2, 6 and 24 weeks). Both TCR alpha and TCR beta chains were sequenced from each blood RNA sample.

This clonotype came up many times. The specificity of this receptor is unknown. Per-base quality was not reported, and no clone a single base away is much larger than it. Overall study results and their limits: Repeated subsampling changed both the strength of the expansion versus patch-test correlation and the threshold at which that correlation became significant. No change with DPC sensitization was found in the number of TCRs above 1 in 1000 frequency, and no evidence of global repertoire structure alterations was found. Patch test score was positively correlated with the number of PT1 expanded TCRs, with significance at thresholds 8, 16 and 32 but not at 4. Expanded TCRs formed significantly more large CDR3 similarity clusters than pre-sensitization or healthy control sets, consistent with antigen-driven responses. Because all patients had alopecia, a presumed autoimmune disease, the immune response of the patients might differ from that of healthy individuals.

V is pruned by 5 bases and J by 3 bases, leaving 3 bases of the junction without a gene match. Per the germline V gene (reference sequence), DFQATT is the CDR1 and SNEGSKA is the CDR2. From the cysteine up to the phenylalanine, the CDR3 has a length of 13 residues. The read is trimmed to its CDR3 DNA, 39 bases read in frame from base 1. Receptor libraries were prepared by RACE. The data were produced on a NextSeq 500. During library preparation, unique molecular identifiers were attached to individual cDNA molecules so that TCRs could be counted in a quantitative, reproducible way. The published analysis was carried out like this. Samples had a median of roughly 98,000 TCRs, with a range from roughly 23,224 to 700,000. V, J and CDR3 annotation of the TCR reads was carried out using the Decombinator software suite. To make PS versus PT1 abundance plots, every sample was subsampled to the same number of TCRs (28,000). TCRs were defined as expanded if absent before sensitization and observed at least eight times at the 2-week time point. TCRdb reprocessed the public reads (quality trimming at Q25 with fastp, clone calling with MiXCR) and kept in-frame beta chains. One record per CDR3 amino acid sequence lists the most common genes and DNA. Here the V and J calls rest on TCRdb's processing, not on the authors' analysis. The sample profile shows roughly 48,000 distinct CDR3 sequences; approximately 10% of them were found once. Of the sample, 1.8% falls within the top ten clones.

According to the study, the label for this sample's time point signals: patch test 1, 2 weeks after DPC sensitization. The treatment or condition label of this sample denotes: therapeutic diphenylcyclopropenone sensitization with weekly scalp DPC. Total RNA was extracted from unfractionated whole blood that had been collected in Tempus Blood RNA tubes. Blood at each patch-test visit was drawn before the patch test was applied. Patients were considered eligible if aged 18 to 70, diagnosed with alopecia and deemed suitable for DPC therapy, and patients were excluded if pregnant. This chain joins TRBV20-1 to TRBJ2-7; a stretch of 11 junction bases matches TRBD1. This specimen was whole blood, taken in connection with sensitization to the hapten diphenylcyclopropenone (DPC). This TCR was sampled from a woman aged 40 to 55 with alopecia areata. Some clones in this sample may be carry-over from other donors' samples. The CDR3: CSAPGTGGYEQYF. In nucleotides, the sequence is TGCAGTGCTCCCGGGACAGGGGGCTACGAGCAGTACTTC.